This T cell receptor beta chain was observed in a study of blood T cells in healthy people across ages. Overall study results and limits: PBMC samples, being unsorted, prevented any conclusive comparison of naive and antigen-experienced cells.

A sample-barcoded 5' primer and a J-beta primer mix were used in a second PCR of roughly 6 to 11 cycles. A 12-random-nucleotide template-switch adaptor tagged each cDNA molecule. TCRdb used MiXCR to reprocess the 5' RACE reads, holding one entry per CDR3 protein. Here the sample spans around 1,000,000 distinct CDR3 sequences, less than 45% being singletons. Germline-derived CDR1 and CDR2 are LGHNA and YNFKEQ. V was trimmed by 1 base and J by 5 bases, leaving 12 bases between them. This CDR3 is 15 amino acids long. This clonotype was observed a handful of times. What it binds is not known. Sequenced material: blood. This receptor was taken from a man in his late teens or twenties in good health. This chain links TRBV4-2 with TRBJ1-5; a possible D gene is TRBD1 (6 bases). The DNA of the CDR3 is TGTGCCAGCAGCCAAGGAGTCGGGGGCGATCAGCCCCAGCATTTT. Translating it yields CASSQGVGGDQPQHF.